The entry below gives a single TCR beta chain sequence along with its context. The authors' processing: Reference gene primer amplification gave estimated nucleated cell counts. Some clones are missing from TCRdb's copy, which holds only in-frame ones; the method was immunoSEQ multiplex PCR. Clone size and the V and J calls come from that table; the DNA yielded D and trimming. The table lists more than 85,000 clones, roughly 79% of them singletons. These data originate in a study of blood T cell repertoires in COVID-19. Study-wide context: Researchers got acute and convalescent COVID-19 samples from the United States, Italy and Spain. Nucleic acid was either cDNA or gDNA, and it came from T cells, B-cell-depleted T cells, or PBMCs.

This TCR derives from a woman aged 70-85 years with acute or convalescent COVID-19. The sequenced sample was peripheral blood.

The CDR3 DNA follows: TGTGCCAGCAGCCAAGATTTGGGGACTAGCGGGAGTGGGGAGCTGTTTTTT. Amino acids: CASSQDLGTSGSGELFF. The rearrangement links TRBV3-1 (or the pseudogene TRBV3-2) to TRBJ2-2; TRBD2 agrees at 14 bases. The CDR3 extends over 17 amino acids. In germline, CDR1 is LGHDT, CDR2 YNNKEL (reference sequence). J was trimmed by 8 bases and V by 0 bases; bases with no gene match: 5.